Each of the 7 T cell receptor beta chains below was sequenced from the same sample in a study of T cells in Graves' hyperthyroidism and ophthalmopathy. From RNA transcripts, TCR beta CDR3 regions were amplified. During a first-round RT-PCR of the TCR CDR3, the HTBI primer set was used. Using its own MiXCR run on the multiplex PCR reads, TCRdb lists one record per CDR3 protein. The sample lists under 550,000 distinct CDR3 sequences, just under 20% occurring once. Sequenced material: blood. The receptors derive from a middle-aged man with Graves' ophthalmopathy.

The chain couples TRBV4-3 to TRBJ1-5, with a possible D match to TRBD1 (6 bases). The CDR3 contains 14 residues. CDR1 and CDR2 from the germline V gene are LGHNA and YSLEER. Trimming shortened V by 6 bases and J by 1 base, and 10 bases separated the two germline ends. The CDR3 reads CASSLDRSNQPQHF. CDR3 nucleotides: TGCGCCAGCAGTCTCGACAGGAGCAATCAGCCCCAGCATTTT.

V and J are TRBV20-1 and TRBJ1-5, with TRBD1 matching 7 bases. The germline CDR1 and CDR2 sequences are DFQATT and SNEGSKA (reference sequence). V shed 6 bases and J 2 bases; nucleotides not matched to a gene: 13. This CDR3 has 16 residues. Here the CDR3 DNA reads TGCAGTGCGAAAGACAGGAGGACAGGTGGCAATCAGCCCCAGCATTTT. It is translated as CSAKDRRTGGNQPQHF.

This clonotype was counted only a few times. The rearrangement joins TRBV29-1 to TRBJ1-5; unclear D gene. There are 14 residues in the CDR3. CDR1 SQVTM and CDR2 ANQGSEA come from the germline V gene. Deletions cut 4 bases from V and 1 base from J, with 11 bases between. The CDR3 bases are TGCAGCGTTGCTATGGATCGGAGCAATCAGCCCCAGCATTTT. Translation: CSVAMDRSNQPQHF.

V gene TRBV5-1 combines with J gene TRBJ2-3; TRBD1 agrees at 10 bases. V was clipped by 3 bases and J by 5 bases; unmatched bases: 6. Germline lookup yields CDR1 SGHRS and CDR2 YFSETQ. This CDR3 is built from 15 residues. CDR3 DNA: TGCGCCAGCAGCTCCGGGACAGGGGTGAAAGATACGCAGTATTTT. Translation: CASSSGTGVKDTQYF.

This clonotype was observed at least ten times. This sequence joins TRBV2 and TRBJ2-1; 8 nucleotides align to TRBD1. Germline V lookup: CDR1 SNHLY, CDR2 FYNNEI. After removal of 8 bases from V and 2 bases from J, the junction contained 8 bases not matched to a gene. This CDR3 is 15 amino acids long. CDR3 nucleotide sequence: TGTGCCAGCGTCATCCGGGACAGGACCTACAATGAGCAGTTCTTC. Protein: CASVIRDRTYNEQFF.

This clonotype was seen at least ten times. This chain links TRBV2 with TRBJ2-2; possible D gene TRBD1, 6 bases. The CDR3 spans 14 residues. Looked up from germline, CDR1 is SNHLY and CDR2 is FYNNEI. Trimming shortened V by 6 bases and J by 4 bases, and 12 bases separated the two germline ends. In DNA, the CDR3 is TGTGCCAGCAGAGGGCAGGGGAGCACCGGGGAGCTGTTTTTT. This translates into CASRGQGSTGELFF.

V usage is TRBV7-2 and J usage is TRBJ2-2; D is uncertain. The germline V and J ends were trimmed by 6 bases and 0 bases, with 8 bases remaining between them. This CDR3 has 14 amino acids. CDR1 is SGHTA, CDR2 FQGNSA, per germline. CDR3 sequence: CASSSAPNTGELFF. DNA of the CDR3: TGTGCCAGCAGTTCAGCCCCGAACACCGGGGAGCTGTTTTTT.